Presented here are 3 T cell receptor beta chains from one specimen sequenced in a study of T cell repertoires in cytomegalovirus infection (dated by TCRdb to between 2017 and 2020). This sample was sequenced with an Illumina HiSeq 1500. TCRdb took the public reads, trimmed them with fastp at Q25, ran MiXCR for clone calling and kept in-frame beta chains. Each entry is one CDR3 protein sequence, shown with its most common DNA and genes. This sample has about 740,000 distinct CDR3 sequences in its table, and around 32% of those were observed once. The top ten clones comprise about 18% of the sample. What this sample's treatment or condition label stands for: in vitro stimulation with specific CMV peptide epitopes to enrich CMV-specific T cells. Their cognate antigens are unknown. Material: cultured PBMCs, obtained from culture after CMV antigen stimulation. The receptors derive from a human donor in good health (CMV status not recorded). Some clones in this sample may be carry-over from other donors' samples.

This clonotype was observed a handful of times. CDR3 DNA sequence: TGTGCCAGCAACCCGAAAAGGCTATTAAGGGGAGAGACCCAGTACTTC. Translated: CASNPKRLLRGETQYF. V usage is TRBV7-8 and J usage is TRBJ2-5; maybe TRBD1 (5 bases). V gave up 7 bases and J gave up 4 bases, with 22 bases separating them. The CDR3 is 16 amino acids. Germline CDR1 reads SGHVS; CDR2 reads FQNEAQ. Based on the CDR3 plus reference TRBV7-8 and TRBJ2-5, the full variable domain is GAGVSQSPRYKVAKRGQDVALRCDPISGHVSLFWYQQALGQGPEFLTYFQNEAQLDKSGLPSDRFFAERPEGSVSTLKIQRTQQEDSAVYLCASNPKRLLRGETQYFGPGTRLLVL.

The rearrangement joins TRBV7-7 to TRBJ2-2, with 13 bases fitting TRBD2. This CDR3 is 15 amino acids long. CDR1 SSHAT and CDR2 FNYEAQ come from the germline V gene (reference sequence). V gave up 5 bases and J gave up 6 bases; unmatched junction bases: 3. This chain's CDR3 is CASSKGLAGAGELFF. The CDR3 DNA reads TGTGCCAGCAGCAAAGGACTAGCGGGAGCCGGGGAGCTGTTTTTT. Supplemented by reference TRBV7-7 and TRBJ2-2, the full variable domain reads GAGVSQSPRYKVTKRGQDVTLRCDPISSHATLYWYQQALGQGPEFLTYFNYEAQPDKSGLPSDRFSAERPEGSISTLTIQRTEQRDSAMYRCASSKGLAGAGELFFGEGSRLTVL.

This chain connects TRBV5-4 to TRBJ2-2, with D unclear. Trimming cost V 6 bases and J 5 bases, with 11 bases left between them. Germline V gene data show CDR1 as SGHNT and CDR2 as YYREEE (reference sequence). The CDR3 has 13 amino acids. CDR3 in amino acids: CASTPLPTGELFF. For the CDR3, the DNA is TGTGCCAGCACCCCCCTTCCGACCGGGGAGCTGTTTTTT. Variable domain in full (rest from reference TRBV5-4 and TRBJ2-2): ETGVTQSPTHLIKTRGQQVTLRCSSQSGHNTVSWYQQALGQGPQFIFQYYREEENGRGNFPPRFSGLQFPNYSSELNVNALELDDSALYLCASTPLPTGELFFGEGSRLTVL.